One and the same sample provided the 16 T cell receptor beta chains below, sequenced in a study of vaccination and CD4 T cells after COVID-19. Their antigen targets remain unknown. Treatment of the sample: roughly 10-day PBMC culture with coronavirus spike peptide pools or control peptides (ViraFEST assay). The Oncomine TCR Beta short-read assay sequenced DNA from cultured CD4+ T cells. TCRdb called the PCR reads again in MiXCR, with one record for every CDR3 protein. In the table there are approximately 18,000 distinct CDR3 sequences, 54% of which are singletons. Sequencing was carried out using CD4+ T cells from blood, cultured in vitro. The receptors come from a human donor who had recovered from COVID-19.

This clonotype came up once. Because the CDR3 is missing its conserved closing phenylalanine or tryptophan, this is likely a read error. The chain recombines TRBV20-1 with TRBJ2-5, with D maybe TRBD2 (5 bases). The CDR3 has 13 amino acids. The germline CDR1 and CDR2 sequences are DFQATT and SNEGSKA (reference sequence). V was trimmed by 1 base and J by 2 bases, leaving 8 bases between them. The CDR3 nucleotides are TGCAGTGCTAGAGTCCTAGCACAAGAGACCCAGTACTAC. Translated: CSARVLAQETQYY.

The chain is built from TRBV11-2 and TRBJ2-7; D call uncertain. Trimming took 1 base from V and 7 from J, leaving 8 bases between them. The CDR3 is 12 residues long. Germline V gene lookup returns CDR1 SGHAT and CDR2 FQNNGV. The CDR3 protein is CASSLVFGEQYF. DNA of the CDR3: TGTGCCAGCAGCTTAGTGTTCGGGGAGCAGTACTTC.

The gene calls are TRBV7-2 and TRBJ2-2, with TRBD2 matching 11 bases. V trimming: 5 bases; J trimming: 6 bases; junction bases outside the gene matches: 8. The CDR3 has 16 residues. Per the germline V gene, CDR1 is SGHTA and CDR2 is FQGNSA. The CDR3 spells CASSKSPGLAAGELFF. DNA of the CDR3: TGTGCCAGCAGCAAGAGCCCGGGACTAGCGGCCGGGGAGCTGTTTTTT.

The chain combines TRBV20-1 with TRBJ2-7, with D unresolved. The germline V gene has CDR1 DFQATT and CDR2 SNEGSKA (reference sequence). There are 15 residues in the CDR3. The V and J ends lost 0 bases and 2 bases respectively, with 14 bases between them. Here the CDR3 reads CSARDPYALPYEQYF. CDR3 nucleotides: TGCAGTGCTAGAGATCCCTATGCTCTACCCTACGAGCAGTACTTC.

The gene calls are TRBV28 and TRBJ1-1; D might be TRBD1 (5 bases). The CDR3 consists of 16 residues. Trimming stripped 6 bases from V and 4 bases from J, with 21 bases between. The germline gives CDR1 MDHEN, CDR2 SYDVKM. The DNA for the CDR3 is TGTGCCAGCAGCGAACTTGGGACGGACGCCCGCACTGAAGCTTTCTTT. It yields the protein CASSELGTDARTEAFF.

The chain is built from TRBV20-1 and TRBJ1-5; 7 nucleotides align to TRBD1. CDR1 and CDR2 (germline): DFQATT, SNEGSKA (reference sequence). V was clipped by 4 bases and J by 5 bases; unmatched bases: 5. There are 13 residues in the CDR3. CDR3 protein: CSAKQTGDQPQHF. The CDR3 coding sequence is TGCAGTGCTAAACAAACAGGGGATCAGCCCCAGCATTTT.

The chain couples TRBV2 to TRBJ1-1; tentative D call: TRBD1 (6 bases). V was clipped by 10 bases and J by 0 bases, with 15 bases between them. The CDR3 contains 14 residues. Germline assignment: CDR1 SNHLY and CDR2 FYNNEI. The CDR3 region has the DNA TGTGCCATCGGGGGGCCCCTTATGAACACTGAAGCTTTCTTT. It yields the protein CAIGGPLMNTEAFF.

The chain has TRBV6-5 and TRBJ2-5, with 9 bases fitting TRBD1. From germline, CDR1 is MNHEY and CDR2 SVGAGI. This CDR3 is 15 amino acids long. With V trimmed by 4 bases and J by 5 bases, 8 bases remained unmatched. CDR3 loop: CASSFRTGVGETQYF. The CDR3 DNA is TGTGCCAGCAGTTTCAGGACAGGGGTAGGGGAGACCCAGTACTTC.

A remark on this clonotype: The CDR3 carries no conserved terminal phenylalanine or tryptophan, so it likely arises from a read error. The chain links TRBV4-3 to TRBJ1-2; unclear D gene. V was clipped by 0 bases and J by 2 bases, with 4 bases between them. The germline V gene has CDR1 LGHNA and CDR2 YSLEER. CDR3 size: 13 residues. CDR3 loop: CASSQDHNYGYTL. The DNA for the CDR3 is TGCGCCAGCAGCCAAGATCACAACTATGGCTACACCCTC.

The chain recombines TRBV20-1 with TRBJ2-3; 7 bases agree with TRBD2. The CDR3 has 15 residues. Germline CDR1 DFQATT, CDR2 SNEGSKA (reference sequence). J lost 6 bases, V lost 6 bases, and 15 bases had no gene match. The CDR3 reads CSAALLASVGDTQYF. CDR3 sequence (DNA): TGCAGTGCCGCACTACTAGCGTCGGTAGGTGATACGCAGTATTTT.

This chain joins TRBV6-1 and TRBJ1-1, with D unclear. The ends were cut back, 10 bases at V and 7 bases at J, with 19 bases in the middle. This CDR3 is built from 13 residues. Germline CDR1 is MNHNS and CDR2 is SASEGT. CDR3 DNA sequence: TGTGCCACCACTTTTCGGGCCTCGGATGAAGCTTTCTTT. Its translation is CATTFRASDEAFF.

The CDR3 here is CASRKQGILYQPQHF. For the CDR3, the DNA is TGTGCCAGCAGGAAACAGGGTATACTTTATCAGCCCCAGCATTTT. The chain employs TRBV6-1 and TRBJ1-5; TRBD1 might be the D (6 bases). Germline V CDR1 and CDR2: MNHNS, SASEGT. V was trimmed by 6 bases and J by 5 bases, leaving 17 bases between them. This CDR3 comprises 15 residues.

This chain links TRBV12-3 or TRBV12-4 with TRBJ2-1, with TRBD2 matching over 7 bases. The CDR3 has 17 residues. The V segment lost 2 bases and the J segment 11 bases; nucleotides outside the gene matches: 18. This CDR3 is CASSLPIFGLGGGKQFF. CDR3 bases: TGTGCCAGCAGTTTACCGATTTTCGGACTAGGCGGTGGTAAGCAGTTCTTC.

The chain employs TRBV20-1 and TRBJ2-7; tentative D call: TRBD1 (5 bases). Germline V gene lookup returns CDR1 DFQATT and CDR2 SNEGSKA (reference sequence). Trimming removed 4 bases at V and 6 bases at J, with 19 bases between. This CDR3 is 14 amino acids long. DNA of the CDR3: TGCAGTGCTAAATTTAGTCAGGGATCCGGCGAGCAGTACTTC. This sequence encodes CSAKFSQGSGEQYF.

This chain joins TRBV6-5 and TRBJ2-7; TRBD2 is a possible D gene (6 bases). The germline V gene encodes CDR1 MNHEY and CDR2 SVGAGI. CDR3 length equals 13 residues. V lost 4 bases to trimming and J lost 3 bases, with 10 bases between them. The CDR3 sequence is CASSSGVRYEQYF. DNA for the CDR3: TGTGCCAGCAGTTCGGGGGTTCGCTACGAGCAGTACTTC.

This chain's CDR3 is CASSQDRDYGYTF. CDR3 in DNA: TGTGCCAGCAGCCAAGACAGGGACTATGGCTACACCTTC. The rearrangement joins TRBV5-6 to TRBJ1-2; 7 bases match TRBD1. This CDR3 contains 13 residues. V lost 4 bases and J lost 3; bases outside the gene matches: 3. Germline lookup yields CDR1 SGHDT and CDR2 YYEEEE.